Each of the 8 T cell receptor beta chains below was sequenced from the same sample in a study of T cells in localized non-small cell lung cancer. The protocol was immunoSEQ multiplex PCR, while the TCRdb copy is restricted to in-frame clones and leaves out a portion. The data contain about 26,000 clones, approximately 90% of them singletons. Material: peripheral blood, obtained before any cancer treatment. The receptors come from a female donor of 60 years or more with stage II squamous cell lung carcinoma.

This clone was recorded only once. The CDR3 reads CAQRGKNSPLHF. The CDR3 DNA reads TGTGCCCAAAGGGGGAAAAATTCACCCCTCCACTTT. The chain joins TRBV19 to TRBJ1-6, with D maybe TRBD1 (6 bases). The CDR3 totals 12 residues. Per germline, CDR1 LNHDA and CDR2 SQIVND (reference sequence). Between the trimmed V and J ends, which lost 11 bases and 7 bases, there was a span of 12 bases.

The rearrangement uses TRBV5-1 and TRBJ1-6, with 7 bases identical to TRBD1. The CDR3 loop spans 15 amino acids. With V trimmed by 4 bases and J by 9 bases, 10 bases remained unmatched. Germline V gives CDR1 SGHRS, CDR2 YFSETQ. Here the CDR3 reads CASSPAGQTPSPLHF. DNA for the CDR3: TGCGCCAGCAGCCCCGCGGGACAGACCCCTTCACCCCTCCACTTT.

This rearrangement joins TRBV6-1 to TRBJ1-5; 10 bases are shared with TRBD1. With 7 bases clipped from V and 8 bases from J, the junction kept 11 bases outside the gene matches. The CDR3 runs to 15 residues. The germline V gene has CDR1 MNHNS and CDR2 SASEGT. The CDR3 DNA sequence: TGTGCCAGCAACTTCAGACAGGGGGCCGCGGAGCCCCAGCATTTT. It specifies CASNFRQGAAEPQHF.

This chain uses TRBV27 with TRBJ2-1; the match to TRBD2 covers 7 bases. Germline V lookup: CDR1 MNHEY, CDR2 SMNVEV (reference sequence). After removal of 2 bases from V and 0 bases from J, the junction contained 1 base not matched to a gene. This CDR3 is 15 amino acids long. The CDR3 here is CASSLLAASYNEQFF. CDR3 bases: TGTGCCAGCAGTTTACTAGCGGCCTCCTACAATGAGCAGTTCTTC.

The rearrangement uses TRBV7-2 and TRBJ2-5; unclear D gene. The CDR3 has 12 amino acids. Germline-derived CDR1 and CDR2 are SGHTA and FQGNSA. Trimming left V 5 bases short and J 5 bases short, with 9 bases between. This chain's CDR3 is CASSLLRETQYF. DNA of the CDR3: TGTGCCAGCAGCCTCCTTAGGGAGACCCAGTACTTC. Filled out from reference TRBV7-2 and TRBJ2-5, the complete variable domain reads GAGVSQSPSNKVTEKGKDVELRCDPISGHTALYWYRQSLGQGLEFLIYFQGNSAPDKSGLPSDRFSAERTGGSVSTLTIQRTQQEDSAVYLCASSLLRETQYFGPGTRLLVL.

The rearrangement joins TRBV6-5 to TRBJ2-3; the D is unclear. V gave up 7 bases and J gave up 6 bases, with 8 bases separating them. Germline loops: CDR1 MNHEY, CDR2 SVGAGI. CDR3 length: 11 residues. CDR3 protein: CASTLQDTQYF. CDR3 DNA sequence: TGTGCCAGCACCCTTCAGGATACGCAGTATTTT.

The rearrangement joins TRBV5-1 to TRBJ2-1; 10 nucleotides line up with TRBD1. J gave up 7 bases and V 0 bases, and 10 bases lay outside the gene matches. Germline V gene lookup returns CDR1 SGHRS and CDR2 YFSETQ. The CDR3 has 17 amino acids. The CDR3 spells CASSLGFRTGGGNEQFF. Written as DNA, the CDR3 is TGCGCCAGCAGCTTGGGTTTCCGGACAGGGGGAGGAAATGAGCAGTTCTTC.

CDR3 sequence: CASSATGGYTF. In DNA form, the CDR3 reads TGTGCCAGCAGCGCAACAGGGGGCTACACCTTC. The chain recombines TRBV9 with TRBJ1-2; TRBD1 might be the D (6 bases). From germline, CDR1 is SGDLS and CDR2 YYNGEE. The CDR3 spans 11 residues. The ends were cut back, 3 bases at V and 8 bases at J, with 8 bases in the middle.